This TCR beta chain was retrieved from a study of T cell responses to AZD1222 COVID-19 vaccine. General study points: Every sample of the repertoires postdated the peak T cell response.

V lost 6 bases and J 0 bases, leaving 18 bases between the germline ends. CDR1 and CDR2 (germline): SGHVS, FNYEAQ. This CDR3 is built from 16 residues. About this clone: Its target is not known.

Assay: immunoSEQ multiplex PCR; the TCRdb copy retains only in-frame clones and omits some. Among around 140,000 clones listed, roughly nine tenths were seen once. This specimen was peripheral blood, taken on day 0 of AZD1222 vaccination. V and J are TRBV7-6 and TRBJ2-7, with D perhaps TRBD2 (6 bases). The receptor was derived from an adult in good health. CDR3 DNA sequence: TGTGCCAGCAGGAGGCGGTGGCTAGCGACCTCCTACGAGCAGTACTTC. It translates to CASRRRWLATSYEQYF.